This T cell receptor (beta chain) was recovered during a study of cytomegalovirus exposure and HLA in healthy donors. Study background: T cells numbering around 200 million yielded some 120 million unique TCR beta sequences in an earlier analysis.

For this clone: The antigen is not known.

Trimming took 0 bases from V and 5 from J; bases not matched to a gene: 2. This CDR3 comprises 13 residues. Looked up from germline, CDR1 is GTSNPN and CDR2 is SVGIG (reference sequence). 60 Vbeta and 13 Jbeta primers were used in PCR. Clones were read by immunoSEQ multiplex PCR, and TCRdb kept only the in-frame ones, dropping some. Here the sample spans 160,000 or so clones, roughly 80% being singletons. Study-wide results and caveats: Reportedly, diagnosis of cytomegalovirus status by the classifier showed high specificity and sensitivity.

Healthy bone marrow donors made up the donors. The TCR sequence derives from a woman in her 30s in good health and CMV-seropositive. The sequencing input was PBMCs. The V call is TRBV30, the J call TRBJ2-5; TRBD2 aligns across 8 bases. CDR3 sequence (DNA): TGTGCCTGGAGTGTACGCGGGGGGGAGACCCAGTACTTC. Protein sequence: CAWSVRGGETQYF. Combining the CDR3 with reference TRBV30 and TRBJ2-5 gives the whole variable domain SQTIHQWPATLVQPVGSPLSLECTVEGTSNPNLYWYRQAAGRGLQLLFYSVGIGQISSEVPQNLSASRPQDRQFILSSKKLLLSDSGFYLCAWSVRGGETQYFGPGTRLLVL.